These 10 T cell receptor beta chains came from one sample sequenced in a study of human T cells and chemical hapten exposure. Each CDR3 protein gets one entry after TCRdb re-called the RACE reads with MiXCR. Here the sample spans approximately 120,000 distinct CDR3 sequences, 9.2% being singletons. Time point specified: patch test 2, 6 weeks after DPC sensitization. Treatment defined: therapeutic diphenylcyclopropenone sensitization with weekly scalp DPC. Material: whole blood, obtained in connection with sensitization to the hapten diphenylcyclopropenone (DPC). These receptors came from a woman between 40 and 55 years old with alopecia areata. Some clones in this sample may be carry-over from other donors' samples.

Only a few counts were recorded for this clonotype. The rearrangement joins TRBV5-5 to TRBJ2-3; 13 positions match TRBD2. J gave up 4 bases and V 1 base, and 6 bases lay outside the gene matches. CDR1 is SGHKS, CDR2 YYEKEE, per germline (reference sequence). The CDR3 contains 17 residues. As DNA, the CDR3 is TGTGCCAGCAGCTTGCTCACTAGCGGGGGGGCCGCAGATACGCAGTATTTT. This encodes CASSLLTSGGAADTQYF.

This clonotype was observed many times. This chain uses TRBV7-2 with TRBJ2-3; D is unclear. This CDR3 contains 12 residues. Trimming took 6 bases from V and 5 from J, leaving 9 bases between them. Germline-derived CDR1 and CDR2 are SGHTA and FQGNSA. CDR3 bases: TGTGCCAGCAGTTGGCTTGGAGATACGCAGTATTTT. Its protein is CASSWLGDTQYF.

Concerning this clonotype itself: Possible read error: a much larger clone is one base away. The rearrangement links TRBV12-3 or TRBV12-4 to TRBJ2-7, with 7 bases lining up with TRBD2. CDR3 size: 14 residues. The DNA for the CDR3 is TGTGCCAGCAGTTTCGGGGGGACGAGCTACGAGCAGCACTTC. As protein: CASSFGGTSYEQHF.

This clonotype came up many times. CDR3 residues: CASSQDPVKLNYGYTF. CDR3 sequence (DNA): TGCGCCAGCAGCCAAGATCCCGTTAAGCTAAACTATGGCTACACCTTC. The chain carries TRBV4-3 and TRBJ1-2; D is unclear. V lost 0 bases to trimming and J lost 2 bases, with 13 bases between them. Germline V gene data show CDR1 as LGHNA and CDR2 as YSLEER. The CDR3 runs 16 residues.

This rearrangement joins TRBV6-2 or TRBV6-3 to TRBJ1-1; TRBD1 might be the D (6 bases). CDR1 and CDR2 from the germline V gene are MNHEY and SVGEGT. Trimming shortened V by 6 bases and J by 0 bases, and 14 bases separated the two germline ends. The CDR3 is 15 amino acids. CDR3 in DNA: TGTGCCAGCAGCGGGGGCGGGACTATGAACACTGAAGCTTTCTTT. Its translation is CASSGGGTMNTEAFF.

The V and J genes are TRBV20-1 and TRBJ2-1, with D perhaps matching TRBD2 (6 bases). The CDR3 extends over 14 amino acids. V was cut by 6 bases and J by 5 bases, with 17 bases left in between. The germline V gene encodes CDR1 DFQATT and CDR2 SNEGSKA (reference sequence). The CDR3 loop is CSAPDRQRDNEQFF. As DNA, the CDR3 is TGCAGTGCCCCGGACCGCCAGCGGGACAATGAGCAGTTCTTC.

This chain links TRBV5-1 with TRBJ2-7; the D is unclear. Deletions cut 3 bases from V and 6 bases from J, with 7 bases between. This CDR3 region has 11 residues. The germline CDR1 and CDR2 sequences are SGHRS and YFSETQ. The CDR3 region is CASSSLGEQYF. The CDR3 DNA sequence: TGCGCCAGCAGCTCCCTGGGCGAGCAGTACTTC.

This clonotype has ten or more counts. The chain has TRBV5-6 and TRBJ2-7; 8 bases map to TRBD1. The CDR3 is 15 residues long. CDR1 is SGHDT, CDR2 YYEEEE, per germline. V was pared by 4 bases and J by 3 bases, with 9 bases of the junction left unmatched. This CDR3 is CASSPHGQGLYEQYF. In DNA form, the CDR3 reads TGTGCCAGCAGCCCCCATGGACAGGGCCTCTACGAGCAGTACTTC.

In its sample, this clonotype was seen many times. The chain links TRBV19 to TRBJ2-3; 9 bases match TRBD1. This CDR3 comprises 14 residues. CDR1 and CDR2 from the germline V gene are LNHDA and SQIVND (reference sequence). The ends lost 5 bases at V and 5 bases at J; junction bases unmatched: 5. CDR3 sequence (DNA): TGTGCCAGTAGTGGACAGGGGTCGGGAGATACGCAGTATTTT. Translated, it gives CASSGQGSGDTQYF.

The table lists this clonotype with many counts. This rearrangement joins TRBV12-3 or TRBV12-4 to TRBJ1-3, with 8 nucleotides matching TRBD1. This CDR3 contains 12 residues. V dropped 6 bases and J dropped 7; count of bases not matched to a gene: 2. The CDR3 DNA sequence: TGTGCCAGCAGACAGGGGGTCAACACCATATATTTT. The encoded protein is CASRQGVNTIYF.